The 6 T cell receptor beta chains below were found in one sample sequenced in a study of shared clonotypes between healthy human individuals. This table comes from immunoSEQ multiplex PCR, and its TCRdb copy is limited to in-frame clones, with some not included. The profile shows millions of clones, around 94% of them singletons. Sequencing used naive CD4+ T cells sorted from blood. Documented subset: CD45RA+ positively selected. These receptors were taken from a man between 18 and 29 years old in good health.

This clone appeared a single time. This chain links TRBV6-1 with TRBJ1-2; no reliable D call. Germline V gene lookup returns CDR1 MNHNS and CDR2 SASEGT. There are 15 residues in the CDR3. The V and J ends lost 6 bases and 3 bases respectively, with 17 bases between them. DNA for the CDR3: TGTGCCAGCAGGGACGACAAGGGATGGGACTATGGCTACACCTTC. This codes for CASRDDKGWDYGYTF.

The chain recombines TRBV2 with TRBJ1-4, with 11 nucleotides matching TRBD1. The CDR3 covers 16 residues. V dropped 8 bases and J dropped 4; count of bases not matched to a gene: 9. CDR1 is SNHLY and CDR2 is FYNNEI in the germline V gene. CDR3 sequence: CASYGQGAPDNEKLFF. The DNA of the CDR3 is TGTGCCAGCTACGGACAGGGGGCGCCGGATAATGAAAAACTGTTTTTT.

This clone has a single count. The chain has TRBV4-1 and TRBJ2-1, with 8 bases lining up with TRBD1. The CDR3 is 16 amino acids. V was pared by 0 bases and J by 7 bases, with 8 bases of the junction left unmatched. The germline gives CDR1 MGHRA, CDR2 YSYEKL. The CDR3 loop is CASSQDGQGSGNEQFF. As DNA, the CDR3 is TGCGCCAGCAGCCAAGACGGACAGGGCAGCGGTAATGAGCAGTTCTTC.

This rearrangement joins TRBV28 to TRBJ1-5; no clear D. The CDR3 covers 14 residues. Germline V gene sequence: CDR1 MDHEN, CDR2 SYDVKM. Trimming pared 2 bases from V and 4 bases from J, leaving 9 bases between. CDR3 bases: TGTGCCAGCAGTTTACCCCGGGAGAATCAGCCCCAGCATTTT. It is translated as CASSLPRENQPQHF.

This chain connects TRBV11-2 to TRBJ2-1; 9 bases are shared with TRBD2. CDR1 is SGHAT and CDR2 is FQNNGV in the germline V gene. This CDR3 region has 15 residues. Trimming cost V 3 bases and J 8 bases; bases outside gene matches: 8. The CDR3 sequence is CASSFVRGGYYEQFF. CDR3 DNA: TGTGCCAGCAGCTTTGTGCGGGGGGGTTATTATGAGCAGTTCTTC.

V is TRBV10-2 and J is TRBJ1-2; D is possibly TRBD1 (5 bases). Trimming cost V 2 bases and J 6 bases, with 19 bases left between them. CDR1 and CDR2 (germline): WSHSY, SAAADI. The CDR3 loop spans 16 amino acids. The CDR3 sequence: CASSEIGSGGDDGYTF. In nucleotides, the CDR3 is TGCGCCAGCAGTGAGATCGGTAGTGGGGGGGACGATGGCTACACCTTC.